This TCR beta chain was recorded in a study of T-cell memory formation after mild COVID-19. V trimming: 8 bases; J trimming: 9 bases; junction bases outside the gene matches: 12. The CDR3 runs 15 residues. 5'RACE primed from the constant segment yielded TCR alpha and TCR beta cDNA libraries bearing sample barcodes and UMIs. TCRdb processed the 5' RACE reads anew with MiXCR; each CDR3 protein has one entry. Of about 350,000 distinct CDR3 sequences listed, roughly 13% are singletons. This TCR derives from a man between 18 and 35 years old who had mild COVID-19 (a few samples of this study predate the infection). Cell type and time point are not known. Specimen: PBMCs or a T cell subset sorted from them (not recorded which). V is TRBV12-3 or TRBV12-4 and J is TRBJ1-6, with TRBD1 identical over 8 bases. The CDR3 spells CASSLQGEFGSPLHF. The CDR3, as DNA: TGTGCCAGCTCACTACAGGGGGAATTTGGTTCACCCCTCCACTTT.